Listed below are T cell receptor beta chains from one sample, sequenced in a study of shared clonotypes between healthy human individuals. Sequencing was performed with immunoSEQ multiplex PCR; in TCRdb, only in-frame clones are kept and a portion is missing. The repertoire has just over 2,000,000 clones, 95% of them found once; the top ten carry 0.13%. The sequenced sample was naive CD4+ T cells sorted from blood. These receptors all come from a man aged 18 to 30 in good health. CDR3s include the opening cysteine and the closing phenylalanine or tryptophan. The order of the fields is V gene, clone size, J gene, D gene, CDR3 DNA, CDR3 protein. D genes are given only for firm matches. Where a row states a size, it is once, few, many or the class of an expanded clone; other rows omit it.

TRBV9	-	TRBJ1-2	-	TGTGCCAGCAGCCCGACCCCGCGGGACACCTATGGCTACACCTTC	CASSPTPRDTYGYTF
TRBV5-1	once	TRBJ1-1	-	TGCGCCAGCAGCTCTGTGGGGAACACTGAAGCTTTCTTT	CASSSVGNTEAFF
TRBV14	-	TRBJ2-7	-	TGTGCCAGCAGCCCTTGGGGCTTAGCCAACGAGCAGTACTTC	CASSPWGLANEQYF
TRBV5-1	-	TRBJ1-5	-	-	CASSLAPQGALHQPQHF
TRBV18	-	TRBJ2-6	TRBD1	TGTGCCAGCTCAGACAGGGATGGGGCCAACGTCCTGACTTTC	CASSDRDGANVLTF
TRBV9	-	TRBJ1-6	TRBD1	TGTGCCAGCAGCGCCCCGGGACAGTACTCACCCCTCCACTTT	CASSAPGQYSPLHF
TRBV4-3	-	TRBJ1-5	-	TGCGCCAGCAGCCAAGATTCGAACCTTAGCAATCAGCCCCAGCATTTT	CASSQDSNLSNQPQHF
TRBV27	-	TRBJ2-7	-	TGTGCCAGCAGTTTATTTCCGGGAACCTACGAGCAGTACTTC	CASSLFPGTYEQYF
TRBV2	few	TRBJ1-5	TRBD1	TGTGCCAGCAGTGATACGACAGGGGCACAGCCCCAGCATTTT	CASSDTTGAQPQHF
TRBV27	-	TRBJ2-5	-	TGTGCCAGCAGTCCCCTCCTCGGGGGCCAAGAGACCCAGTACTTC	CASSPLLGGQETQYF
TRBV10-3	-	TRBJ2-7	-	TGTGCCATCAGTGATCCGGACCGGCGGTACGAGCAGTACTTC	CAISDPDRRYEQYF
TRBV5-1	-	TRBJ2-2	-	TGCGCCAGCAGCCGGAGGGGTTTTACCGGGGAGCTGTTTTTT	CASSRRGFTGELFF
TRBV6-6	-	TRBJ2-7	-	TGTGCCAGCAGACACCGGGACTCGTATTCCTACGAGCAGTACTTC	CASRHRDSYSYEQYF
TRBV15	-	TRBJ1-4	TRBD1	TGTGCCACCAGCAGAGTGGACAGGGTAACGACAGCAACTAATGAAAAACTGTTTTTT	CATSRVDRVTTATNEKLFF
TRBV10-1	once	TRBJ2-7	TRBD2	TGCGCCAGCAGCATGCCCCGGAGACTAGCGGGTATAGACGAGCAGTACTTC	CASSMPRRLAGIDEQYF
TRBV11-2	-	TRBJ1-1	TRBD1	TGTGCCAGCAGCAACCTACAGGGGGCTTTACTATCTGCTTTCTTT	CASSNLQGALLSAFF
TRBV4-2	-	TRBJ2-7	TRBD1	TGTGCCAGCAGCCCACCACCGGGACAGGGAATATACGAGCAGTACTTC	CASSPPPGQGIYEQYF
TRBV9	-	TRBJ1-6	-	TGTGCCAGCAGCGTAGGGGTCTCTGTTTCACCCCTCCACTTT	CASSVGVSVSPLHF
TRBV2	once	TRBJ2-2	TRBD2	TGTGCCACTCTAGCGGGAGCCAACACCGGGGAGCTGTTTTTT	CATLAGANTGELFF
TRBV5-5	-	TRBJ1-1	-	TGTGCCAGCAGCCAACAGCTAATGAACACTGAAGCTTTCTTT	CASSQQLMNTEAFF
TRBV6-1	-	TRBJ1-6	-	TGTGCCAGCAGTGCGCCCCCCTCACCCCTCCACTTT	CASSAPPSPLHF
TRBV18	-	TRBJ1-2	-	TGTGCCAGCTCACCTCTTGACAGGCTCTATGGCTACACCTTC	CASSPLDRLYGYTF
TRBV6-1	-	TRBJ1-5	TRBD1	TGTGCCAGCAGTCTTGGGACAGGACTTAATCAGCCCCAGCATTTT	CASSLGTGLNQPQHF
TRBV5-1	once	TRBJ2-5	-	TGCGCCAGCAGCTGGGGGCAGGGCCAAGAGACCCAGTACTTC	CASSWGQGQETQYF